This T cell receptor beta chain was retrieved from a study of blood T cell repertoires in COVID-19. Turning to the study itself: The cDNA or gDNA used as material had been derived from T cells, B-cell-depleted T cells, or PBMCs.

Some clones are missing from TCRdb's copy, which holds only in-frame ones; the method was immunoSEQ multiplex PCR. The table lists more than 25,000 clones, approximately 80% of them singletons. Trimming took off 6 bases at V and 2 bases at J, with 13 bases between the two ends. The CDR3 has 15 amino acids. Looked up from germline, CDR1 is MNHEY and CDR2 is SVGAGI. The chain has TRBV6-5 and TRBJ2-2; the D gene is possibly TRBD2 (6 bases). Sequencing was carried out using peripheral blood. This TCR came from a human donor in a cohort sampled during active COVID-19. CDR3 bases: TGTGCCAGCAGGGCCGGGACTTCTAACACCGGGGAGCTGTTTTTT. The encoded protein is CASRAGTSNTGELFF.